The sequence of this TCR beta chain was determined in a study of response to subunit inactivated influenza vaccine. This clonotype has a count of ten or more. TCRdb analysed the RT-PCR reads with MiXCR anew, one entry per CDR3 protein. The data hold about 500,000 distinct CDR3 sequences, with approximately 17% observed a single time. The V end was cut by 3 bases, the J end by 3 bases, with 9 bases between. The CDR3 has 13 residues. The germline V gene has CDR1 SGHTA and CDR2 FQGNSA. Source: CD4+ T cells sorted from PBMCs, taken about 23 months after vaccination. The V and J genes are TRBV7-2 and TRBJ2-7; maybe TRBD2 (6 bases). This clonotype was sampled from a man between 50 and 69 years old who received an inactivated influenza vaccine. The CDR3 nucleotides are TGTGCCAGCAGCTTGGGGACTCGCTACGAGCAGTACTTC. Amino acid sequence: CASSLGTRYEQYF.